The 14 T cell receptor beta chains reported below all come from one sample, sequenced in a study of T cell responses to AZD1222 COVID-19 vaccine. TCRdb's table, derived via immunoSEQ multiplex PCR, lists solely in-frame clones and lacks some. The table lists 43,000 or so clones, less than 95% of them singletons. This material consisted of peripheral blood, taken 28 days after the second AZD1222 dose. These TCRs come from an adult who received the AZD1222 COVID-19 vaccine.

The V call is TRBV2, the J call TRBJ2-3; D unclear. The CDR3 consists of 12 residues. V shed 7 bases and J shed 1 base, with 6 bases lying between them. Germline V gene lookup returns CDR1 SNHLY and CDR2 FYNNEI. The CDR3 sequence: CASTQGTDTQYF. CDR3 DNA: TGTGCCAGCACGCAGGGCACAGATACGCAGTATTTT.

The rearrangement links TRBV25-1 to TRBJ1-2, with 7 bases that match TRBD1. The trim removed 6 bases at V and 0 bases at J, leaving 4 bases unmatched. This CDR3 region has 14 residues. Germline V gives CDR1 MGHDK, CDR2 SYGVNS. The CDR3 protein is CASSSTGPNYGYTF. CDR3 DNA sequence: TGTGCCAGCAGCTCGACAGGGCCTAACTATGGCTACACCTTC.

The chain uses TRBV5-1 and TRBJ2-3, with D perhaps assigned TRBD1 or TRBD2 (5 bases each). Trimming pared 4 bases from V and 2 bases from J, leaving 17 bases between. CDR3 length: 16 residues. Germline CDR1 reads SGHRS; CDR2 reads YFSETQ. DNA for the CDR3: TGCGCCAGCAGCAATCCGGGACGGCACTCCACAGATACGCAGTATTTT. Amino acids: CASSNPGRHSTDTQYF.

This chain connects TRBV10-1 to TRBJ2-1; TRBD1 aligns across 7 bases. The junction had 7 bases not matched to a gene; V was cut back by 5 bases and J by 3 bases. Per germline, CDR1 WNHNN and CDR2 SYGVQD (reference sequence). The CDR3 runs 15 residues. CDR3 sequence reads: CASSPTGRIYNEQFF. CDR3 in DNA: TGCGCCAGCAGTCCGACAGGGAGAATCTACAATGAGCAGTTCTTC.

This clone was recorded only once. The sample holds other DNA sequences that translate to the same CDR3. The chain combines TRBV14 with TRBJ2-1; D may be TRBD1 or TRBD2 (6 bases each). Germline lookup yields CDR1 SGHDN and CDR2 FVKESK. Trimming pared 4 bases from V and 10 bases from J, leaving 23 bases between. The CDR3 is made up of 16 amino acids. The CDR3 DNA reads TGTGCCAGCAGCCGCGGGTCTTTAGGGGGTCGGGGGGAGCAGTTCTTC. Translated: CASSRGSLGGRGEQFF.

The genes are TRBV5-6 and TRBJ2-5; D unclear. V was shortened by 1 base and J by 2 bases, with 9 bases between the two germline ends. The CDR3 totals 14 residues. Germline lookup yields CDR1 SGHDT and CDR2 YYEEEE. In DNA form, the CDR3 reads TGTGCCAGCAGCTTGACGGGTCCTCAAGAGACCCAGTACTTC. Translating it yields CASSLTGPQETQYF.

This clone was detected once. This chain connects TRBV4-2 to TRBJ1-2; 9 nucleotides align to TRBD1. The V gene end was trimmed by 0 bases and the J gene end by 2 bases; junction bases not matched to a gene: 7. CDR3 length: 17 amino acids. Germline loops: CDR1 LGHNA, CDR2 YNFKEQ. The CDR3 nucleotides are TGTGCCAGCAGCCAAGAGATTGGGACAGGGTTGAACTATGGCTACACCTTC. Translating it yields CASSQEIGTGLNYGYTF.

This rearrangement joins TRBV19 to TRBJ2-5; TRBD2 aligns across 7 bases. CDR3 size: 14 residues. The junction had 4 bases not matched to a gene; V was cut back by 4 bases and J by 2 bases. The germline gives CDR1 LNHDA, CDR2 SQIVND (reference sequence). The CDR3 here is CASSRLGLQETQYF. The DNA for the CDR3 is TGTGCCAGTAGTAGGTTGGGACTACAAGAGACCCAGTACTTC.

The chain recombines TRBV5-1 with TRBJ1-3; tentatively, D is TRBD1 (5 bases). The V and J ends lost 4 bases and 1 base respectively, with 18 bases between them. This CDR3 comprises 17 residues. Germline V CDR1 and CDR2: SGHRS, YFSETQ. The CDR3, as DNA: TGCGCCAGCAGCCCAGGACCCCGAGGGGTATCTGGAAACACCATATATTTT. It specifies CASSPGPRGVSGNTIYF.

The rearrangement uses TRBV7-2 and TRBJ1-2; weak D call: TRBD1 (5 bases). This CDR3 is built from 14 residues. Trimming took off 1 base at V and 8 bases at J, with 14 bases between the two ends. CDR1 is SGHTA and CDR2 is FQGNSA in the germline V gene. CDR3 sequence reads: CASSLEWGNFGYTF. Here the CDR3 DNA reads TGTGCCAGCAGCTTAGAGTGGGGCAACTTCGGCTACACCTTC.

V gene TRBV5-1 combines with J gene TRBJ1-1, with TRBD1 as a possible D gene (5 bases). The V and J ends lost 0 bases and 1 base respectively, with 13 bases between them. This CDR3 is 16 amino acids long. The V gene's germline CDR1 is SGHRS and CDR2 YFSETQ. Here the CDR3 DNA reads TGCGCCAGCAGCTTGGCGGCAGGGCAGGGGAACACTGAAGCTTTCTTT. Translation gives CASSLAAGQGNTEAFF.

The chain uses TRBV6-1 and TRBJ1-2; D uncertain. Germline lookup yields CDR1 MNHNS and CDR2 SASEGT. The CDR3 length is 14 residues. Trimming removed 2 bases at V and 5 bases at J, with 12 bases between. The CDR3 coding sequence is TGTGCCAGCAGTGAACCGGGCGCAGATTATGGCTACACCTTC. This gives the protein CASSEPGADYGYTF.

The chain is built from TRBV19 and TRBJ1-1; no clear D. Germline values: CDR1 LNHDA, CDR2 SQIVND (reference sequence). The germline V and J ends were trimmed by 5 bases and 0 bases, with 10 bases remaining between them. This CDR3 has 14 amino acids. The CDR3 loop reads CASSQFELNTEAFF. The DNA for the CDR3 is TGTGCCAGTAGTCAATTCGAATTGAACACTGAAGCTTTCTTT.

The chain couples TRBV6-1 to TRBJ2-3, with D hard to call. Looked up from germline, CDR1 is MNHNS and CDR2 is SASEGT. Trimming stripped 1 base from V and 2 bases from J, with 13 bases between. The CDR3 length is 16 residues. The CDR3 DNA follows: TGTGCCAGCAGTGAAGTGACGACCTCTACCACAGATACGCAGTATTTT. This translates into CASSEVTTSTTDTQYF.